The 3 T cell receptor beta chains given below trace back to one sample, sequenced in a study of T-cell memory formation after mild COVID-19 (TCRdb year 2021). Libraries were prepared through 5' RACE. Sequencing instrument: Illumina NovaSeq 6000. The public reads were quality trimmed at Q25 with fastp and then assembled into clones with MiXCR by TCRdb, keeping productive beta chains. Every entry covers one CDR3 protein and lists the most common genes and DNA from its rows. This sample holds nearly 350,000 distinct CDR3 sequences; over 10% were observed only once. The biggest ten clones account for 20% to 25% of the sample. Source material: PBMCs or a T cell subset sorted from them (not recorded which). Every receptor here comes from a man younger than 35 who had mild COVID-19 (a few samples of this study predate the infection). The sample titles of this study are shuffled in the database, so cell type and time point are left out; the donor was told from shared clones.

Ten or more counts support this clonotype. The CDR3 reads CASSSQQTQYF. In DNA, the CDR3 is TGTGCCAGCAGCTCCCAGCAGACCCAGTACTTC. This sequence joins TRBV7-9 and TRBJ2-5; D is ambiguous. Germline CDR1 is SEHNR and CDR2 is FQNEAQ (reference sequence). The V end lost 4 bases, the J end lost 6 bases, and 6 bases lay between the germline ends. This CDR3 has 11 residues.

This rearrangement joins TRBV5-1 to TRBJ2-4, with D perhaps matching TRBD2 (6 bases). This CDR3 is 13 amino acids long. Between the trimmed V and J ends, which lost 6 bases and 5 bases, there was a span of 12 bases. Per the germline V gene, CDR1 is SGHRS and CDR2 is YFSETQ. The DNA for the CDR3 is TGCGCCAGCACTGGGGGGAACGAAAACATTCAGTACTTC. Encoded protein: CASTGGNENIQYF.

The rearrangement joins TRBV4-1 to TRBJ2-3, with 10 bases fitting TRBD1. Germline CDR1 MGHRA, CDR2 YSYEKL. V was clipped by 5 bases and J by 4 bases; unmatched bases: 6. CDR3 size: 15 residues. CDR3 loop: CASSTHGQGADTQYF. In DNA form, the CDR3 reads TGCGCCAGCAGCACTCACGGACAGGGGGCAGATACGCAGTATTTT.